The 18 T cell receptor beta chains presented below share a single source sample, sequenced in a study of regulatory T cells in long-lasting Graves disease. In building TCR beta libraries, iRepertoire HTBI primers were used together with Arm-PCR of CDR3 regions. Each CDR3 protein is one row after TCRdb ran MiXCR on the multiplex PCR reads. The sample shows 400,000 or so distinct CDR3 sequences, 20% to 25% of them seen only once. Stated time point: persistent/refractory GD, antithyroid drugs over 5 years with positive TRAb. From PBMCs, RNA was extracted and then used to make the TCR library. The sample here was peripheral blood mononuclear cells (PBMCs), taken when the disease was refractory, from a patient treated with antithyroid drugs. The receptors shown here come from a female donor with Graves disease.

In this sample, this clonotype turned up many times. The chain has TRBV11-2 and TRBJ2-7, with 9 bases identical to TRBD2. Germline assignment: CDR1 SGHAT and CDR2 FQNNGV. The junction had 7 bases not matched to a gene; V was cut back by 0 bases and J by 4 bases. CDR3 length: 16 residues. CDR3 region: CASSLEAGGALYEQYF. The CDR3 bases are TGTGCCAGCAGCTTAGAGGCGGGAGGGGCCCTATACGAGCAGTACTTC.

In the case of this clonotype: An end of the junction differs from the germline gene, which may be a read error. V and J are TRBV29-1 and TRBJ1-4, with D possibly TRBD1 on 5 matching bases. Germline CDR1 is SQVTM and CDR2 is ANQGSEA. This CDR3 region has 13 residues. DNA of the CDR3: TGCAGCGTTAAAGATGGGGGAGGTGAAAAACTGTTTTTT. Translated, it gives CSVKDGGGEKLFF.

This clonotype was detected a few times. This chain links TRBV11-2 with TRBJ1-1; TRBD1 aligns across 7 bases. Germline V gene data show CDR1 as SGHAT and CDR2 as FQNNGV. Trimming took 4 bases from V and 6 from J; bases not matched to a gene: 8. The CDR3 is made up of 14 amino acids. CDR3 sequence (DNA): TGTGCCAGCAGCTCAGGGACAGCCACCTCTGAAGCTTTCTTT. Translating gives CASSSGTATSEAFF.

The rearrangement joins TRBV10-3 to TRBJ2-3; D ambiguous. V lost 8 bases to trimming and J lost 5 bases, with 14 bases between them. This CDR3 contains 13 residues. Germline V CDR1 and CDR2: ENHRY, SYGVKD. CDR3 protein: CAISQIEGDTQYF. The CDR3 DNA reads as TGTGCCATCTCCCAAATAGAAGGAGATACGCAGTATTTT.

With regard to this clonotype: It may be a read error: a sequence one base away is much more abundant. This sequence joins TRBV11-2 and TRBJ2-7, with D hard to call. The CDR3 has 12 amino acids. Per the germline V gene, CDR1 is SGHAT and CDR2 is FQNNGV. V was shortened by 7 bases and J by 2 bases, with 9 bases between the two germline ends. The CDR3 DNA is TGTGCCAGCAACACCCGGCCCTACGAGCAGTACTTC. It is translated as CASNTRPYEQYF.

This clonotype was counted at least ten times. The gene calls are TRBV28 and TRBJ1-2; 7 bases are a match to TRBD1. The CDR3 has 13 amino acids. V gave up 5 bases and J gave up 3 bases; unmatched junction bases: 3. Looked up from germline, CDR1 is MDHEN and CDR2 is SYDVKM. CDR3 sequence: CASSRGTDYGYTF. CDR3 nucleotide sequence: TGTGCCAGCAGTAGAGGGACAGACTATGGCTACACCTTC.

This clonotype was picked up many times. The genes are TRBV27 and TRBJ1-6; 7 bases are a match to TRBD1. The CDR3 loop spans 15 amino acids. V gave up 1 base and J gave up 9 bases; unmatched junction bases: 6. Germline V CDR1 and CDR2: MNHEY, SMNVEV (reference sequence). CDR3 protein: CASSLLQGFISPLHF. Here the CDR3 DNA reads TGTGCCAGCAGTTTATTACAGGGGTTTATTTCACCCCTCCACTTT.

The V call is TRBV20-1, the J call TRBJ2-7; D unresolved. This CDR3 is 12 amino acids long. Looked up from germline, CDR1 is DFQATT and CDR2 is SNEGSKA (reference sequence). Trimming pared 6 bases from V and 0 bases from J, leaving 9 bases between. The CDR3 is CSAAVSSYEQYF. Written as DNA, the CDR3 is TGCAGTGCGGCAGTGAGCTCCTACGAGCAGTACTTC.

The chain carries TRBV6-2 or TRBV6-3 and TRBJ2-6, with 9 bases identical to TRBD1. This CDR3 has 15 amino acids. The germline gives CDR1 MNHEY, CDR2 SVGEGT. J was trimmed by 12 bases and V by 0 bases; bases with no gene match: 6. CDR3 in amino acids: CASSYSGTGSLVLTF. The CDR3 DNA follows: TGTGCCAGCAGTTACTCCGGGACAGGGTCACTCGTCCTGACTTTC.

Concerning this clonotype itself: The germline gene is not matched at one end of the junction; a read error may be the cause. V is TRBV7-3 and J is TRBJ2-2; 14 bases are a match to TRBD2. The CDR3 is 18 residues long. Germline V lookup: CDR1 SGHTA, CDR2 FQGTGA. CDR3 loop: CASSLKRLAGGPSGELSF. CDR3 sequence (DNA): TGTGCCAGCAGCTTAAAGCGACTAGCGGGAGGGCCGAGCGGGGAGCTGTCTTTT.

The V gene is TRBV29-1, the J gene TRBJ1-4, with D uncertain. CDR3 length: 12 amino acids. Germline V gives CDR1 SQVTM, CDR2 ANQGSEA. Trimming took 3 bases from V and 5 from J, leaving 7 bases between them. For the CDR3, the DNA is TGCAGCGTTGACGGTCCAAATGAAAAACTGTTTTTT. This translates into CSVDGPNEKLFF.

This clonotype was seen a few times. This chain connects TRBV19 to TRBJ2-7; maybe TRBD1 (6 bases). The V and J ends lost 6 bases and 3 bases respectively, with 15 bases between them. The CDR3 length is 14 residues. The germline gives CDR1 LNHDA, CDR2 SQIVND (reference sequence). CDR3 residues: CASSPGQTLYEQYF. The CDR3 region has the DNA TGTGCCAGTAGCCCTGGACAGACCCTCTACGAGCAGTACTTC. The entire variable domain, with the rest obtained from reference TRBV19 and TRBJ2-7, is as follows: DGGITQSPKYLFRKEGQNVTLSCEQNLNHDAMYWYRQDPGQGLRLIYYSQIVNDFQKGDIAEGYSVSREKKESFPLTVTSAQKNPTAFYLCASSPGQTLYEQYFGPGTRLTVT.

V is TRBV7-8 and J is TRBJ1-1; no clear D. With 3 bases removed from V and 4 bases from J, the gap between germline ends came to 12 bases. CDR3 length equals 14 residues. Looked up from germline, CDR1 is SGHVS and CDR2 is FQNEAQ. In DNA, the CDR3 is TGTGCCAGCAGCTTCGCTCCGAAAGCCACTGAAGCTTTCTTT. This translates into CASSFAPKATEAFF.

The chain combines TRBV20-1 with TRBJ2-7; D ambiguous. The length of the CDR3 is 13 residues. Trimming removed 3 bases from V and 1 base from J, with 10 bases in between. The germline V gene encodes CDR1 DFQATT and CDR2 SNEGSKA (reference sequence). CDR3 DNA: TGCAGTGCTAGGGGCCCTGTTTCCTACGAGCAGTACTTC. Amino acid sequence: CSARGPVSYEQYF.

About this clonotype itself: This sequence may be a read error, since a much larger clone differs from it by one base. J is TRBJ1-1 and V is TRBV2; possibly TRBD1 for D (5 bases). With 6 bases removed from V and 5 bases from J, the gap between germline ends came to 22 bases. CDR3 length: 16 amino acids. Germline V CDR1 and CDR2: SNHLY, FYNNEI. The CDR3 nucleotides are TGTGCCAGCAGCCAAGCAGATTCAAGGGGAAGGACTGAAGCTTTCTTT. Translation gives CASSQADSRGRTEAFF.

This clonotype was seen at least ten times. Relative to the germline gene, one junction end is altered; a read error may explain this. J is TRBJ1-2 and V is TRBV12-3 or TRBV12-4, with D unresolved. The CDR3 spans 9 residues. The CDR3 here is CASSPDGPF. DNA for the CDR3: TGTGCCAGCAGTCCTGATGGGCCCTTC.

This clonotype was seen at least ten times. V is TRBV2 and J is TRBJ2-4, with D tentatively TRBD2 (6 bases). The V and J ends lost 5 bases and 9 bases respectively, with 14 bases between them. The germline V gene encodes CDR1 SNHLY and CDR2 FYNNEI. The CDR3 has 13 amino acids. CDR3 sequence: CASSQGGGVIQYF. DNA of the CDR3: TGTGCCAGCAGTCAAGGTGGAGGGGTCATTCAGTACTTC.

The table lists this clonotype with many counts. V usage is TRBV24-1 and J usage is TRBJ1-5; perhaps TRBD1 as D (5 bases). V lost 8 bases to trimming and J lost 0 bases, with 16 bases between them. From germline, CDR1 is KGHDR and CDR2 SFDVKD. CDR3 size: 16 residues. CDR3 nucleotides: TGTGCCACCACCACCGACAGCTCCGATAGCAATCAGCCCCAGCATTTT. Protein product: CATTTDSSDSNQPQHF.